A single sample gave rise to the 26 T cell receptor beta chains below, sequenced in a study of blood T cell repertoires in COVID-19. Sequencing was performed with immunoSEQ multiplex PCR; in TCRdb, only in-frame clones are kept and a portion is missing. The repertoire holds 150,000 to 200,000 clones, with 79% as singletons. The sequencing input was PBMCs or T cells enriched from blood (not recorded which). The source of these receptors is a woman in her 70s in a cohort exposed to, infected with or recovered from COVID-19 (not recorded which).

The chain is built from TRBV5-1 and TRBJ2-3; 8 positions agree with TRBD1. Germline values: CDR1 SGHRS, CDR2 YFSETQ. V was clipped by 2 bases and J by 7 bases; unmatched bases: 6. CDR3 length: 14 amino acids. The CDR3 DNA follows: TGCGCCAGCAGCTTCGGACAGGGAAGAAATACGCAGTATTTT. Its protein product is CASSFGQGRNTQYF.

V gene TRBV7-2 combines with J gene TRBJ2-5; maybe TRBD2 (6 bases). There are 15 residues in the CDR3. The V gene lost 4 bases and the J gene lost 5 bases, with 17 bases spanning the gap. Germline CDR1 and CDR2: SGHTA and FQGNSA. CDR3 sequence reads: CASSSWASGPETQYF. The CDR3 DNA sequence: TGTGCCAGCAGCTCCTGGGCCAGCGGGCCGGAGACCCAGTACTTC.

The chain is built from TRBV18 and TRBJ1-1; 7 nucleotides agree with TRBD1. The trim removed 6 bases at V and 0 bases at J, leaving 7 bases unmatched. Germline V gives CDR1 KGHSH, CDR2 LQKENI. The CDR3 length is 15 residues. CDR3 DNA sequence: TGTGCCAGCTCCCAAGGGGGCTCGCTGAACACTGAAGCTTTCTTT. Its translation is CASSQGGSLNTEAFF.

This chain joins TRBV7-2 and TRBJ2-5, with D possibly TRBD2 on 5 matching bases. The CDR3 is made up of 13 amino acids. V gave up 3 bases and J gave up 5 bases, with 10 bases separating them. The germline V gene encodes CDR1 SGHTA and CDR2 FQGNSA. CDR3 DNA: TGTGCCAGCAGCTTCAGGTGGAGGGAGACCCAGTACTTC. Translation: CASSFRWRETQYF.

The rearrangement joins TRBV20-1 to TRBJ1-1, with a weak D call TRBD1 (6 bases). Germline V lookup: CDR1 DFQATT, CDR2 SNEGSKA (reference sequence). The CDR3 has 11 amino acids. V was cut by 3 bases and J by 8 bases, with 10 bases left in between. This chain's CDR3 is CSASPQGEAFF. CDR3 nucleotide sequence: TGCAGTGCTAGTCCCCAGGGGGAAGCTTTCTTT.

The chain joins TRBV24-1 to TRBJ1-2; D may be TRBD1 (6 bases). Trimming pared 4 bases from V and 6 bases from J, leaving 23 bases between. Germline V lookup: CDR1 KGHDR, CDR2 SFDVKD. The CDR3 is 17 amino acids. The CDR3 spells CATSDPTPQGNLNGYTF. The CDR3 region has the DNA TGTGCCACCAGTGACCCCACCCCACAGGGTAACCTAAATGGCTACACCTTC.

The chain joins TRBV6-5 to TRBJ2-7, with D maybe TRBD1 (5 bases). This CDR3 comprises 13 residues. V dropped 5 bases and J dropped 2 bases, with 10 bases sitting between them. Germline CDR1 and CDR2: MNHEY and SVGAGI. Here the CDR3 reads CASSNRPTYEQYF. CDR3 DNA sequence: TGTGCCAGCAGTAACAGGCCGACCTACGAGCAGTACTTC.

J is TRBJ2-3 and V is TRBV2, with 8 nucleotides matching TRBD2. The CDR3 runs to 15 residues. Germline loops: CDR1 SNHLY, CDR2 FYNNEI. Losses at the gene ends were 3 bases for V and 0 bases for J; bases not matched to a gene: 2. CDR3 loop: CASSETSASTDTQYF. CDR3 in DNA: TGTGCCAGCAGTGAGACTAGCGCCAGCACAGATACGCAGTATTTT.

The gene calls are TRBV7-2 and TRBJ1-6; D is uncertain. V was clipped by 7 bases and J by 8 bases, with 15 bases between them. Germline CDR1 and CDR2: SGHTA and FQGNSA. The CDR3 runs 14 residues. CDR3 coding DNA: TGTGCCAGCACCTCATTTGCCCCAGATTCACCCCTCCACTTT. It translates to CASTSFAPDSPLHF.

The chain recombines TRBV5-1 with TRBJ1-1; a weak D match, TRBD1 (6 bases). Germline CDR1 and CDR2: SGHRS and YFSETQ. Between the trimmed V and J ends, which lost 4 bases and 4 bases, there was a span of 14 bases. The CDR3 has 14 residues. The CDR3 here is CASSPREGGTEAFF. The CDR3 DNA reads TGCGCCAGCAGCCCCCGGGAAGGGGGCACTGAAGCTTTCTTT.

This clone was seen a single time. The chain has TRBV6-2 or TRBV6-3 and TRBJ2-3; TRBD2 matches at 8 bases. The CDR3 is made up of 18 amino acids. Trimming cost V 6 bases and J 0 bases; bases outside gene matches: 14. Germline-derived CDR1 and CDR2 are MNHEY and SVGEGT. CDR3 residues: CASSPLTSAGLSTDTQYF. CDR3 in DNA: TGTGCCAGCAGCCCCTTGACTAGCGCCGGACTTAGCACAGATACGCAGTATTTT.

The chain has TRBV7-6 and TRBJ2-1; D remains unclear. Germline CDR1 and CDR2: SGHVS and FNYEAQ. V shed 5 bases and J shed 9 bases, with 14 bases lying between them. This CDR3 is 13 amino acids long. CDR3 DNA sequence: TGTGCCAGCAGCGGATTCGGTTCGGGTGAGCAGTTCTTC. It codes for CASSGFGSGEQFF.

Comment on this clone: This same CDR3 is encoded by further DNA sequences in the sample. The genes are TRBV28 and TRBJ2-1, with D perhaps matching TRBD2 (5 bases). V gave up 3 bases and J gave up 0 bases, with 9 bases separating them. Per germline, CDR1 MDHEN and CDR2 SYDVKM. This CDR3 is 15 amino acids long. In DNA, the CDR3 is TGTGCCAGCAGTTTGAGGAGGAGCTCCTACAATGAGCAGTTCTTC. Amino acids: CASSLRRSSYNEQFF.

This rearrangement joins TRBV7-2 to TRBJ1-2; no clear D gene. With 7 bases removed from V and 3 bases from J, the gap between germline ends came to 15 bases. CDR3 length equals 14 residues. Germline V gene lookup returns CDR1 SGHTA and CDR2 FQGNSA. Here the CDR3 DNA reads TGTGCCAGCAAGCTTGACGCGGGAGACTATGGCTACACCTTC. Its translation is CASKLDAGDYGYTF.

In its sample, this clone was seen many times. The chain carries TRBV5-1 and TRBJ2-1; TRBD2 is a possible D gene (6 bases). Germline CDR1 reads SGHRS; CDR2 reads YFSETQ. The V gene lost 4 bases and the J gene lost 4 bases, with 15 bases spanning the gap. The CDR3 spans 15 residues. The CDR3: CASSPSSSDYNEQFF. The CDR3 DNA sequence: TGCGCCAGCAGCCCCTCGTCTAGCGATTACAATGAGCAGTTCTTC.

This sequence joins TRBV2 and TRBJ2-7; D not certain. This CDR3 has 15 residues. Germline V CDR1 and CDR2: SNHLY, FYNNEI. Trimming pared 4 bases from V and 4 bases from J, leaving 17 bases between. The CDR3 reads CASSARGAREYEQYF. The DNA of the CDR3 is TGTGCCAGCAGTGCTCGAGGCGCGCGCGAGTACGAGCAGTACTTC. The whole variable domain, remainder taken from reference TRBV2 and TRBJ2-7, is EPEVTQTPSHQVTQMGQEVILRCVPISNHLYFYWYRQILGQKVEFLVSFYNNEISEKSEIFDDQFSVERPDGSNFTLKIRSTKLEDSAMYFCASSARGAREYEQYFGPGTRLTVT.

Only a few counts were recorded for this clone. The chain couples TRBV24-1 to TRBJ2-1; D is unresolved. The germline CDR1 and CDR2 sequences are KGHDR and SFDVKD. CDR3 length equals 17 residues. V gave up 3 bases and J gave up 4 bases, with 18 bases separating them. The CDR3 spells CATSDPPTALLYNEQFF. In DNA form, the CDR3 reads TGTGCCACCAGTGATCCGCCCACTGCCCTCCTGTACAATGAGCAGTTCTTC.

This clone was recorded a few times. V usage is TRBV28 and J usage is TRBJ2-3, with D possibly TRBD2 on 6 matching bases. The CDR3 extends over 15 amino acids. The germline V and J ends were trimmed by 5 bases and 4 bases, with 16 bases remaining between them. The germline gives CDR1 MDHEN, CDR2 SYDVKM. Here the CDR3 reads CASSRERAKPDTQYF. The CDR3 DNA is TGTGCCAGCAGTCGCGAGCGGGCCAAACCAGATACGCAGTATTTT.

The chain has TRBV2 and TRBJ2-5; D not certain. Germline lookup yields CDR1 SNHLY and CDR2 FYNNEI. The CDR3 runs 12 residues. V lost 10 bases and J lost 2, with 11 bases in between. The CDR3 DNA reads TGTGCCACCAAGGAGTTACAAGAGACCCAGTACTTC. It codes for CATKELQETQYF.

The CDR3 sequence: CASSLQGEESYTF. The CDR3 region has the DNA TGTGCCAGCAGCTTACAGGGGGAAGAAAGCTACACCTTC. The V call is TRBV7-9, the J call TRBJ1-2, with 7 positions matching TRBD1. The CDR3 extends over 13 amino acids. CDR1 is SEHNR and CDR2 is FQNEAQ in the germline V gene (reference sequence). V shed 2 bases and J 9 bases; nucleotides not matched to a gene: 6.

The V and J genes are TRBV28 and TRBJ1-5; TRBD1 matches at 7 bases. V shed 4 bases, J shed 10 bases, and the junction held 7 bases outside the gene matches. The CDR3 is made up of 13 amino acids. CDR1 and CDR2 (germline): MDHEN, SYDVKM. CDR3 DNA: TGTGCCAGCAGTTGGACAGGTCCAGGCCCCCAGCATTTT. This codes for CASSWTGPGPQHF. The full variable domain, its missing parts supplied by reference TRBV28 and TRBJ1-5, is DVKVTQSSRYLVKRTGEKVFLECVQDMDHENMFWYRQDPGLGLRLIYFSYDVKMKEKGDIPEGYSVSREKKERFSLILESASTNQTSMYLCASSWTGPGPQHFGDGTRLSIL.

This clone has only a few counts. This rearrangement joins TRBV19 to TRBJ1-5; D is possibly TRBD1 (6 bases). The V gene lost 7 bases and the J gene lost 3 bases, with 13 bases spanning the gap. There are 14 residues in the CDR3. Germline assignment: CDR1 LNHDA and CDR2 SQIVND (reference sequence). The CDR3 DNA reads TGTGCCAGTAAAGACACAGGGCACAATCAGCCCCAGCATTTT. Its translation is CASKDTGHNQPQHF.

This chain connects TRBV21-1 to TRBJ2-1; the listed D gene, TRBD1, was not tested against the DNA. TRBV21-1 is a documented pseudogene. The length of the CDR3 is 16 residues. The CDR3 sequence is CASSKRQGSSYNEQFF. In DNA, the CDR3 is TGTGCCAGCAGCAAACGGCAGGGGAGCTCCTACAATGAGCAGTTCTTC.

The chain is built from TRBV10-3 and TRBJ1-2; 7 positions agree with TRBD1. The CDR3 sequence is 12 residues long. CDR1 ENHRY and CDR2 SYGVKD come from the germline V gene. V gave up 10 bases and J gave up 4 bases; unmatched junction bases: 6. As DNA, the CDR3 is TGTGCCACGACCGGGACAGTCTATGGCTACACCTTC. Its translation is CATTGTVYGYTF.

This chain uses TRBV4-2 with TRBJ2-1; TRBD1 might be the D (5 bases). Germline loops: CDR1 LGHNA, CDR2 YNFKEQ. The CDR3 is 16 residues long. V was clipped by 4 bases and J by 6 bases, with 19 bases between them. The CDR3, as DNA: TGTGCCAGCAGCCTATCGGTGGGGCAGGGCAGCAATGAGCAGTTCTTC. Residues: CASSLSVGQGSNEQFF.

V is TRBV18 and J is TRBJ1-2; the D gene is possibly TRBD1 (5 bases). Germline V gene sequence: CDR1 KGHSH, CDR2 LQKENI. The CDR3 has 16 residues. V gave up 0 bases and J gave up 7 bases, with 18 bases separating them. CDR3 protein: CASSPPSEGLAAGYTF. Here the CDR3 DNA reads TGTGCCAGCTCACCACCGAGTGAGGGGCTAGCGGCTGGCTACACCTTC.